This TCR beta chain came from a study of Graves' ophthalmopathy and Graves' hyperthyroidism (dated 2018 in TCRdb). Looking at the study overall: Peripheral blood was collected before any treatment was given, at the time of initial diagnosis. A discovery set of 100 patients (roughly 41 ophthalmopathy, just over 55 stable hyperthyroidism) was enrolled to explore V-J signatures distinguishing ophthalmopathy from hyperthyroidism. The roughly 91 discovery patients were randomly divided into training and test sets at a 7:3 ratio. In roughly 6 hyperthyroidism patients, T-cell repertoires of thyroid tissue and blood were compared. In total, around 130 blood samples were TCR-sequenced: fewer than 50 ophthalmopathy, under 85 hyperthyroidism and approximately 17 hyperthyroidism-to-ophthalmopathy patients. The study used signatures of the TCR beta repertoire to tell Graves' ophthalmopathy apart from Graves' hyperthyroidism and to predict which patients would progress to ophthalmopathy. An independent validation cohort was composed of fewer than 20 hyperthyroidism patients and roughly 16 patients who later progressed from hyperthyroidism to ophthalmopathy. Once sampling was done, hyperthyroidism patients were given methimazole at a starting dose of 30 mg daily, while ophthalmopathy patients were given high-dose intravenous methylprednisolone.

For repertoire sequencing, the TCR beta CDR3 regions were amplified from RNA transcripts. A first-round RT-PCR used HTBI primers with the Qiagen OneStep RT-PCR kit, followed by a second-round multiplex PCR, size selection and purification. Libraries were sequenced paired-end with 100 bp reads on an Illumina HiSeq2000. From the authors' description of their analysis: SOAPnuke was used to process the reads, throwing out any read that had adapters, had uncalled bases, had a mean Phred below 15, or lacked an exact constant-primer or identifier match. COPE v1.2.5 was used to merge high-quality paired reads. Each unique nucleotide sequence was treated as a clonotype, and MiTCR v1.1 was used to align the clonotypes to the IMGT TRB V, D and J references. The analysis was limited to V-J combinations with a frequency above 0.0001, which together covered approximately 99% of repertoires. For each V-J combination, a TCR clonal expansion and chaos score was defined as the ratio of F50 clonal expansion to chaos observed in the TCRdist matrix. Welch's t-statistics and random forest were used to reduce the features to some 13 V-J combinations, which were then used as input to a naive Bayes classifier. The similarity between thyroid and blood repertoires was quantified using the Morisita-Horn index. In-frame beta chains were kept once TCRdb had trimmed the public reads at Q25 with fastp and called clones with MiXCR. Rows are unified per CDR3 protein, each entry keeping the most common DNA and genes. The V and J calls reflect TCRdb's pipeline rather than the authors' work. The sample table holds 680,000 or so distinct CDR3 sequences, of which approximately 21% were seen once. Jointly, the top ten make up approximately 7.7% of the sample.

A word on this clonotype: The clone's antigen remains unknown. A much larger clone lies one base from this, so it may be a read error.

Spanning cysteine to phenylalanine, the CDR3 consists of 22 amino acids. Only the CDR3 region is kept as DNA, spanning 66 bases read in frame from base 1. The germline V gene encodes CDR1 MNHEY and CDR2 SVGEGT. The paper's findings and limits, for the study overall: Ophthalmopathy was separated from stable hyperthyroidism by the 13-signature model with just under 90% sensitivity and 81% to 84% specificity in cross-validation and with 80%/75% in the test set. In validation, the model predicted ophthalmopathy progression with about 71% sensitivity and roughly 72% specificity; some 13 predicted patients were CT-confirmed with GO in a median of around 6 months. Most of the expanded thyroid clonotypes with a frequency above 0.001 were also detected in blood, and it was suggested that the thyroid immune response may be reflected by blood repertoires. Sample size was not predetermined statistically, and investigators were not blinded to group allocation.

Hyperthyroidism was defined as stable when no progression to ophthalmopathy occurred within 18 months of follow-up. The hyperthyroidism patients were 18 to 65 years old and newly diagnosed, with a disease duration of less than 2 months. Anyone with other autoimmune diseases, uncontrolled infections, pregnancy or lactation was excluded from the study. Clinical symptoms, serum thyroxine, TRAb, thyroid ultrasound and orbital computed tomography were used for diagnosis. Using Ficoll-Paque density gradient centrifugation, PBMCs were isolated from approximately 11 ml of fresh peripheral blood. Total RNA was extracted using Trizol reagent, and RNA quality was checked on an Agilent 2100 Bioanalyzer.

The origin of this receptor is a woman in her late teens or twenties with stable Graves' hyperthyroidism. Some clones in this sample may be carry-over from other donors' samples. Donor details come from another sample of the same person, matched by shared clones. The material sequenced was peripheral blood. The chain uses TRBV6-2 or TRBV6-3 and TRBJ2-7, with 10 junctional bases fitting TRBD2. The DNA sequence is TGTGCCAGCAGTTACTCGAGTGCCCCCCCCCCGCGGACTAGCGGACGATACTACAAGCAGTACTTC. Its translation is CASSYSSAPPPRTSGRYYKQYF.